This T cell receptor (beta chain) appears in the sequencing data of a study of siplizumab effects on memory and regulatory T cells. In each sample, some 9.6 x 10^4 TCR templates were assayed. The data were produced by immunoSEQ multiplex PCR, yet TCRdb's version contains in-frame clones alone and is incomplete. The sample holds 100,000 to 120,000 clones; just under 95% are singletons and the top ten take roughly 1.4%. Broader study findings: In unstimulated cells, naive T cells appeared more diverse than memory T cells and seemed major alloresponse contributors.

On this clone itself: Its antigen is not known.

The CDR3 is made up of 18 amino acids. Germline lookup yields CDR1 SGHRS and CDR2 YFSETQ. The J segment lost 0 bases and the V segment lost 0 bases, leaving 7 bases of the junction unmatched. Source material: CD4+ T cells sorted from blood. The chain recombines TRBV5-1 with TRBJ2-3; TRBD2 matches at 10 bases. The clonotype was recovered from a human donor in good health. This CDR3 reads CASSLAWTSGISTDTQYF. CDR3 nucleotides: TGCGCCAGCAGCTTGGCCTGGACTAGCGGAATTAGCACAGATACGCAGTATTTT.